This TCR beta chain was recorded in a study of blood T cell repertoires in COVID-19 (dated by TCRdb to about 2020). Concerning the study at large: The collaborator samples originated in the United States, Italy and Spain and spanned the acute and convalescent phases of COVID-19. Deeply sampled blood TCRbeta repertoires from subjects exposed to, actively infected with, or recovered from COVID-19 were included in the dataset. The repertoires were released in a freely available public database meant as a resource for research on the immune response to SARS-CoV-2. Where HLA class I and class II types were available, the types were taken from metadata supplied by the sample provider, not from assay-based typing. A de-identified subject ID, COVID-19 status, age in years and sex were almost always included in the sample metadata. The material from the prospective study consisted of cDNA or gDNA derived from T cells, B-cell-depleted T cells, or PBMCs. Samples came from the ongoing ImmuneRACE study (first 160 participants) plus 1,254 subjects from 6 global collaborators.

This clone was counted once. Its antigen specificity is not known. It has no much larger one-base neighbor in the sample; base qualities were not kept. One collaborating source in Seattle enrolled patients during active infection and followed them longitudinally through the course of disease. The collaborating institutions used their own protocols to collect whole blood in K2EDTA tubes. For TCRbeta analysis, collaborator samples were shipped as frozen whole blood, as isolated PBMCs, or as DNA extracted from either sample type. The immunoSEQ Assay, a bias-controlled multiplex PCR, was used to amplify TCRbeta CDR3 regions from genomic DNA. In the source study's methods: Within the assay, amplification of reference gene primers was used to estimate how many nucleated cells each sample contained. To quantify the absolute abundance of each unique TCRbeta CDR3 rearrangement, sequence reads were collapsed and filtered. Productive Simpson clonality was computed per sample as the square root of Simpson's diversity index over productive rearrangements. As stored in TCRdb, this immuneACCESS dataset retains in-frame rearrangements with V and J assigned. A fraction of the clones does not appear; measured against another copy, unresolved V genes explain less than half of the discrepancy, and the remainder lacks a known reason. That table is the source of V, J and clone size, and D and trimming were worked out from the DNA. The sample profile shows 250,000 to 400,000 clones; 88% of them were found once. The ten largest clones capture approximately 1.6% of the sample.

Reading the germline V gene gives CDR1 MGHRA and CDR2 YSYEKL. There are 16 amino acids in the CDR3, from cysteine to phenylalanine inclusive. The CDR3 DNA has 48 bases and is translated from base 1. Germline trimming amounts to 1 base on V and 9 bases on J, with 11 as the count of junction bases outside the gene matches. Here is what the overall study found, with its caveats: The quantity of clinical and demographic metadata differed by source and by participant and was supplied without curation.

The source of this sequence is a woman in her 30s with COVID-19, enrolled during active disease. The rearranged chain carries TRBV4-1 and TRBJ2-1, and 8 junctional nucleotides match TRBD2. The sample was peripheral blood. The nucleotide sequence is TGCGCCAGCAGCCAAGTAGCAACTAGCGGTCTGGGTGAGCAGTTCTTC. It translates as CASSQVATSGLGEQFF.